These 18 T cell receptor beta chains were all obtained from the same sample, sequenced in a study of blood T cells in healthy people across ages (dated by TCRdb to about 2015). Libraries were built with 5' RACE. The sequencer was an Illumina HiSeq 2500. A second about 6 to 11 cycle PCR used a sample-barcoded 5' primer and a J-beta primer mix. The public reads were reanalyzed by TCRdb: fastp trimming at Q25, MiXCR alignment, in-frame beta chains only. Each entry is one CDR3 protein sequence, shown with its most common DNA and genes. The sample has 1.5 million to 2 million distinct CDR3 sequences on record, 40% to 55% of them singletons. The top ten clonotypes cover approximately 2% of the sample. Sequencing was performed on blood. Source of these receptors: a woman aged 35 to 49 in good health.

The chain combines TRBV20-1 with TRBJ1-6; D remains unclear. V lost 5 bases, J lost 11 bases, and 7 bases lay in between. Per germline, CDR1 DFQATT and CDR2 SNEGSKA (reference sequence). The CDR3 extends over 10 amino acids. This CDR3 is CSAAEPPLHF. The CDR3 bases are TGCAGTGCTGCAGAGCCACCCCTCCACTTT.

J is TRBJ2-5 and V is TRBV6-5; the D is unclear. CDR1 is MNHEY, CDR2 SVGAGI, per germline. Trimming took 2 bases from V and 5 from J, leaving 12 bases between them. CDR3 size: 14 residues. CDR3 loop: CASSYAELSETQYF. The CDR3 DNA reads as TGTGCCAGCAGTTACGCCGAACTCTCCGAGACCCAGTACTTC.

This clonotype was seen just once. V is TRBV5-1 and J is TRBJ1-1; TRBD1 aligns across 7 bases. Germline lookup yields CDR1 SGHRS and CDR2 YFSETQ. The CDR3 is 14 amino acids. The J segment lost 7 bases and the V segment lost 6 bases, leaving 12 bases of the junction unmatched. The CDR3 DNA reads TGCGCCAGCAAACGGGACAGTCACTTAGATGAAGCTTTCTTT. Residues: CASKRDSHLDEAFF.

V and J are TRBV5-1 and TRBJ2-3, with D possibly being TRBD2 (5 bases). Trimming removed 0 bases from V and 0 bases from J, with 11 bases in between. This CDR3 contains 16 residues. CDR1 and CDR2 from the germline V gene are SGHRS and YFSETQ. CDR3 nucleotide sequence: TGCGCCAGCAGCTTGGGGAGGACTTCTAGCACAGATACGCAGTATTTT. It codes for CASSLGRTSSTDTQYF.

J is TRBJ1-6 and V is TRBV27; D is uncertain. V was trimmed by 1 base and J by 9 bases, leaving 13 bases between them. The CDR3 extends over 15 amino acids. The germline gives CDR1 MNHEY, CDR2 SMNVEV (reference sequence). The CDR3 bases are TGTGCCAGCAGTTTATTTGTGCTTATAGGTTCACCCCTCCACTTT. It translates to CASSLFVLIGSPLHF.

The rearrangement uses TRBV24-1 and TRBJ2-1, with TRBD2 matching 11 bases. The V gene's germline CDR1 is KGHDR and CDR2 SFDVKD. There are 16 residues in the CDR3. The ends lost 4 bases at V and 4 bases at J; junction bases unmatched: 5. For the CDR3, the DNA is TGTGCCACCAGTGACAAACTAGCGGGGGAATACAATGAGCAGTTCTTC. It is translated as CATSDKLAGEYNEQFF.

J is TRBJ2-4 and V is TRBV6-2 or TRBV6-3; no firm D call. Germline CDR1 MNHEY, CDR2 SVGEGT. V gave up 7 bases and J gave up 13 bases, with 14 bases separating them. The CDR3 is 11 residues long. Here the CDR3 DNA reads TGTGCCAGCACCTCTGGCGGAACACAGTACTTC. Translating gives CASTSGGTQYF.

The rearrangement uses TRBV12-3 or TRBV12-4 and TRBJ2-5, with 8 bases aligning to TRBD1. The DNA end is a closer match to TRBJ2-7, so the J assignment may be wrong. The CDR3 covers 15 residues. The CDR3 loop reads CASLFGQGAVYEQYF. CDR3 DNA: TGTGCCAGTTTGTTCGGTCAGGGGGCGGTGTACGAGCAGTACTTC.

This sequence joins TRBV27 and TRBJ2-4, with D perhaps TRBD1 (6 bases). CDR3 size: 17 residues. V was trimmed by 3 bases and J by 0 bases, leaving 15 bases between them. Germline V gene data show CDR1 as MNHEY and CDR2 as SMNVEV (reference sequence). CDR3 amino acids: CASSLPPGAGAKNIQYF. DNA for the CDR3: TGTGCCAGCAGTTTGCCCCCAGGGGCGGGAGCCAAAAACATTCAGTACTTC.

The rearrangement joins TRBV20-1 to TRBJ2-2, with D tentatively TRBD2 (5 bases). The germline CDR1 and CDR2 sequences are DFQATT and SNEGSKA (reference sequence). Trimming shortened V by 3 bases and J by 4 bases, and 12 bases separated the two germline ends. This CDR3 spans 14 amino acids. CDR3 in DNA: TGCAGTGCTAGCCCAACTAGGATCACCGGGGAGCTGTTTTTT. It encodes CSASPTRITGELFF.

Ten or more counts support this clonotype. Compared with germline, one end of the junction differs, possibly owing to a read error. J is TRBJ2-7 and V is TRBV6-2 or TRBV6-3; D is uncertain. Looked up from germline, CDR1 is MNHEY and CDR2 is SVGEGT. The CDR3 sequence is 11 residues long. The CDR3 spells CASSDSYEQYF. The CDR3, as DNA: TGTGCCAGCAGTGACTCCTACGAGCAGTACTTC.

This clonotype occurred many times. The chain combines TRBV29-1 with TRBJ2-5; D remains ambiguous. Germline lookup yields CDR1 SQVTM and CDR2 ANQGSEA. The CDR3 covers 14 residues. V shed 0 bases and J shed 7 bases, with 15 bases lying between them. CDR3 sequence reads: CSVEDPQPKGTQYF. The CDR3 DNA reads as TGCAGCGTTGAAGATCCTCAGCCCAAGGGGACCCAGTACTTC.

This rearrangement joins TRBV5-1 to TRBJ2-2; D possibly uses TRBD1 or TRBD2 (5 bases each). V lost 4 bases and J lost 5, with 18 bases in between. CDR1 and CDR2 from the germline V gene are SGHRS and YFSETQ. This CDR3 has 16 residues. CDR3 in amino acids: CASSVNRKGGTGELFF. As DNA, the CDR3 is TGCGCCAGCAGCGTAAACAGGAAAGGAGGAACCGGGGAGCTGTTTTTT.

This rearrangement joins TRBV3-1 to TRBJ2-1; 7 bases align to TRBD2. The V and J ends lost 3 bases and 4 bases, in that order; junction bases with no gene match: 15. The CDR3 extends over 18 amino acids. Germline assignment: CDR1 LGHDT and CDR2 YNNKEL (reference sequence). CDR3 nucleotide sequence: TGTGCCAGCAGCCACGGGCCGAGTTTCGGGGGGACGTACAATGAGCAGTTCTTC. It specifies CASSHGPSFGGTYNEQFF.

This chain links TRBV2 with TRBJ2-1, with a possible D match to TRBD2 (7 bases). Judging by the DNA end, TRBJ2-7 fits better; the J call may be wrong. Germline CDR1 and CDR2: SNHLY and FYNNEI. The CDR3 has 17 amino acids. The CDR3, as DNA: TGTGCCGGCACCGAAAGGGGGGCGGGGGTCCCCTACAATGAGCAGTACTTC. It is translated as CAGTERGAGVPYNEQYF.

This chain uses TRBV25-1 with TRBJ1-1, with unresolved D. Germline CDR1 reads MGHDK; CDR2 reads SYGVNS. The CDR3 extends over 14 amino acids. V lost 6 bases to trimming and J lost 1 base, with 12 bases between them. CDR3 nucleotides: TGTGCCAGCAGCCGACATCTCTCGAACACTGAAGCTTTCTTT. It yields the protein CASSRHLSNTEAFF.

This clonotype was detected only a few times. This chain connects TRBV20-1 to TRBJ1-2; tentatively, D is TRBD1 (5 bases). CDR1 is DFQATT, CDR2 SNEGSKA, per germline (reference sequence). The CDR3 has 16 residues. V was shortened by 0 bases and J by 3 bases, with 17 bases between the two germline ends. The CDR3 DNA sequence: TGCAGTGCTAGAGATCCCCACCGGGACCGGTACTATGGCTACACCTTC. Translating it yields CSARDPHRDRYYGYTF.

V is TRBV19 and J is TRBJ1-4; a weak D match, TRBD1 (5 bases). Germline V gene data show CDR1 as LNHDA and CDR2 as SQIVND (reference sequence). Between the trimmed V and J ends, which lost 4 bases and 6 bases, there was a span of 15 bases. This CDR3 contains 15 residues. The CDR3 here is CASSKPGTEDEKLFF. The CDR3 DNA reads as TGTGCCAGTAGTAAACCCGGGACGGAAGATGAAAAACTGTTTTTT.